This section outlines one T cell receptor (beta chain) sequence together with its context. What it binds is not known. At one end the junction does not follow the germline gene, possibly because of a read error. The CDR3 has 13 residues. CDR1 SGHVS and CDR2 FNYEAQ come from the germline V gene. This sample is part of a study of post-analysis software for immune sequencing data. Study overall: The cohort encompassed relapsing-remitting, secondary progressive and progressive-relapsing multiple sclerosis disease courses.

The authors incorporated unique molecular identifiers into the TCR beta cDNA libraries. T cells numbering about 0.9 to 10 million yielded cDNA molecules that totaled roughly 500,000. TCRdb re-called the PCR reads with MiXCR, one entry per CDR3 protein. The table shows about 820,000 distinct CDR3 sequences, with 53% occurring only once. Regarding the study as a whole: The five TRBV segments detected at higher frequency in patients than in controls included TRBV5-6, TRBV5-1 and TRBV20-1. Same-batch samples co-clustered strongly by F measure. Compared against controls, patients with multiple sclerosis displayed significantly lower normalized Chao1 diversity.

The chain couples TRBV7-6 to TRBJ2-7; no definite D call. The source material was blood. The source is a girl aged 5-17 years with multiple sclerosis. The CDR3 reads CASSFEESYGQYF. The CDR3 coding sequence is TGTGCCAGCAGCTTTGAAGAATCCTACGGGCAGTACTTC.